The 13 T cell receptor beta chains below were found in one sample sequenced in a study of blood T cell repertoires in COVID-19. TCRdb keeps only in-frame clones here, not all; method: immunoSEQ multiplex PCR. The sample has 250,000 or so clones; roughly 84% are singletons. The sequenced sample was peripheral blood. The receptors derive from a woman aged 40 to 50 who had recovered from COVID-19.

This rearrangement joins TRBV29-1 to TRBJ1-3; 7 bases agree with TRBD1. J was trimmed by 4 bases and V by 1 base; bases with no gene match: 4. The CDR3 spans 14 residues. Looked up from germline, CDR1 is SQVTM and CDR2 is ANQGSEA. CDR3 region: CSVEVETGGNTIYF. Written as DNA, the CDR3 is TGCAGCGTTGAAGTTGAGACAGGGGGAAACACCATATATTTT.

The chain recombines TRBV5-4 with TRBJ2-2, with D unclear. V was clipped by 0 bases and J by 0 bases, with 3 bases between them. Germline assignment: CDR1 SGHNT and CDR2 YYREEE (reference sequence). The CDR3 loop spans 14 amino acids. CDR3 amino acids: CASSLDTNTGELFF. Here the CDR3 DNA reads TGTGCCAGCAGCTTGGACACGAACACCGGGGAGCTGTTTTTT.

V gene TRBV30 combines with J gene TRBJ2-7; tentatively, D is TRBD2 (5 bases). Deletions cut 6 bases from V and 5 bases from J, with 23 bases between. Germline V lookup: CDR1 GTSNPN, CDR2 SVGIG (reference sequence). There are 15 residues in the CDR3. This chain's CDR3 is CACPKKGSFGDEQYF. Written as DNA, the CDR3 is TGTGCCTGCCCCAAGAAAGGTAGCTTCGGGGACGAGCAGTACTTC. The complete variable domain, with remaining parts taken from reference TRBV30 and TRBJ2-7, reads SQTIHQWPATLVQPVGSPLSLECTVEGTSNPNLYWYRQAAGRGLQLLFYSVGIGQISSEVPQNLSASRPQDRQFILSSKKLLLSDSGFYLCACPKKGSFGDEQYFGPGTRLTVT.

The chain employs TRBV30 and TRBJ2-6; no clear D gene. The CDR3 has 14 amino acids. V lost 2 bases and J 1 base, leaving 6 bases between the germline ends. Germline CDR1 GTSNPN, CDR2 SVGIG (reference sequence). The chain's CDR3 is CAWSTVSGANVLTF. CDR3 nucleotides: TGTGCCTGGAGTACTGTTTCTGGGGCCAACGTCCTGACTTTC.

Here the CDR3 reads CASTRSGTVAGELFF. Written as DNA, the CDR3 is TGTGCCAGCACACGATCCGGGACAGTGGCCGGGGAGCTGTTTTTT. This rearrangement joins TRBV3-1 (or the pseudogene TRBV3-2) to TRBJ2-2, with TRBD1 matching 7 bases. V lost 7 bases and J lost 6; bases outside the gene matches: 11. CDR3 length equals 15 residues. Germline V gene lookup returns CDR1 LGHDT and CDR2 YNNKEL (reference sequence).

The chain carries TRBV10-3 and TRBJ1-2; 10 nucleotides align to TRBD1. This CDR3 is 14 amino acids long. Germline loops: CDR1 ENHRY, CDR2 SYGVKD. V lost 4 bases, J lost 2 bases, and 1 base stayed unmatched. The chain's CDR3 is CAISAGQGNYGYTF. For the CDR3, the DNA is TGTGCCATCAGTGCGGGACAGGGGAACTATGGCTACACCTTC.

The V gene is TRBV28, the J gene TRBJ1-5, with D possibly TRBD1 on 5 matching bases. The germline gives CDR1 MDHEN, CDR2 SYDVKM. V shed 3 bases and J shed 3 bases, with 6 bases lying between them. CDR3 size: 13 residues. CDR3 sequence (DNA): TGTGCCAGCAGTTTGGACAACAATCAGCCCCAGCATTTT. Its protein product is CASSLDNNQPQHF.

V is TRBV2 and J is TRBJ2-7; D possibly corresponds to TRBD2 (5 bases). V dropped 7 bases and J dropped 6 bases, with 13 bases sitting between them. The V gene's germline CDR1 is SNHLY and CDR2 FYNNEI. This CDR3 is 12 amino acids long. The CDR3 nucleotides are TGTGCCAGCACTCAGCTTGGAGGCGAGCAGTACTTC. This sequence encodes CASTQLGGEQYF.

The rearrangement links TRBV11-2 to TRBJ2-1, with D perhaps TRBD2 (7 bases). CDR3 size: 15 residues. Germline values: CDR1 SGHAT, CDR2 FQNNGV. V shed 4 bases and J shed 6 bases, with 16 bases lying between them. CDR3 sequence reads: CASSSIRGGANEQFF. For the CDR3, the DNA is TGTGCCAGCAGCTCAATTAGGGGGGGTGCCAATGAGCAGTTCTTC.

The chain joins TRBV25-1 to TRBJ1-1; 7 nucleotides agree with TRBD1. V lost 7 bases and J lost 5; bases outside the gene matches: 7. The CDR3 is 13 amino acids. Germline V gives CDR1 MGHDK, CDR2 SYGVNS. CDR3 nucleotide sequence: TGTGCCAGCACCGACAGGGAGAGGACTGAAGCTTTCTTT. Encoded protein: CASTDRERTEAFF.

The chain uses TRBV4-1 and TRBJ1-2; 7 nucleotides agree with TRBD1. Germline V gene lookup returns CDR1 MGHRA and CDR2 YSYEKL. The length of the CDR3 is 16 residues. Losses at the gene ends were 6 bases for V and 4 bases for J; bases not matched to a gene: 14. The CDR3 sequence: CASRQPGQRLSYGYTF. The CDR3 DNA is TGCGCCAGCAGGCAGCCGGGACAGCGTTTATCCTATGGCTACACCTTC.

This chain connects TRBV7-9 to TRBJ2-2; 15 bases align to TRBD2. This CDR3 comprises 18 residues. V lost 4 bases and J lost 3; bases outside the gene matches: 6. Germline CDR1 reads SEHNR; CDR2 reads FQNEAQ (reference sequence). The DNA for the CDR3 is TGTGCCAGCAGCTCTGGACTAGCGGGGGGGCCGCACACCGGGGAGCTGTTTTTT. Translated, it gives CASSSGLAGGPHTGELFF.

J is TRBJ1-4 and V is TRBV5-1; 8 nucleotides match TRBD1. Trimming took 4 bases from V and 7 from J; bases not matched to a gene: 3. The CDR3 extends over 13 amino acids. Germline values: CDR1 SGHRS, CDR2 YFSETQ. This CDR3 reads CASSPTGAEKLFF. CDR3 in DNA: TGCGCCAGCAGCCCGACAGGGGCTGAAAAACTGTTTTTT.